This T cell receptor beta chain was sequenced in a study of identical twins (dated by TCRdb to 2015 to 2016). With regard to the full study: The study deep-sequenced TCR alpha and beta repertoires from monozygotic twins, unrelated adults of various ages and cord blood to test whether fetal clonotypes persist. Replicate twin experiments were performed at different times using different library preparation protocols to rule out contamination.

All donors were healthy Caucasians. Three unrelated non-twin adults were also sequenced: a male aged 18 to 30, a male aged 50 to 60 and a female aged 50 to 60. Miltenyi CD45RO+ enrichment and human naive T-cell isolation kits were used to isolate memory (CD45RO+) and naive T cells from PBMC. Library method: 5' RACE. The instrument was an Illumina HiSeq 2000. A universal primer binding site was introduced by template switching, and a unique molecular identifier was present in the final cDNA, enabling accurate counting of TCR cDNA molecules. First-strand cDNA for TCR alpha and beta chains was synthesized from specific primers in the conserved constant-segment region. To control for contamination, every cDNA library was double barcoded, receiving both a SMART-Mk sample barcode and Illumina barcodes. TruSeq adapter sequences and Illumina sample barcodes were added in two successive PCR steps. The TCR alpha and beta cDNA libraries were sequenced on the Illumina HiSeq platform using custom primers. Under the source paper's analysis protocol: Unique molecular identifiers were extracted from raw reads with MiGEC, and CDR3 positions were determined with MiXCR. Recombination models were inferred per individual with the repgenHMM and IGoR tools using an EM algorithm. The tcR package in R was used for shared clonotype analysis, with sharing normalized by the product of cloneset sizes. Out-of-frame nonproductive sequences were analyzed to study raw recombination free of thymic and clonal selection effects. In-frame beta chains were kept once TCRdb had trimmed the public reads at Q25 with fastp and called clones with MiXCR. For every CDR3 protein sequence, its rows merge into one entry that carries the most common genes and DNA. TCRdb's processing, not the study's, gives the V and J calls here. The sample table records 400,000 to 500,000 distinct CDR3 sequences; about a fifth of these occur just once. The ten largest account for more than 10% of the sample.

The paper as a whole reports these results and caveats: Compared with coincidental sharing between unrelated individuals, out-of-frame TCR alpha sequences shared between twins showed an excess of sequences with low generation probability. Excess twin sharing in beta out-of-frame sequences was weaker because fewer shared sequences lowered the signal-to-noise ratio. Because the same donors could not be followed over many years, conclusions were based on cross-sectional statistical analysis. Abundant cord blood beta clonotypes had fewer insertions, young adult naive repertoires showed a similar but weaker trend, and memory repertoires showed no such trend. In monozygotic twins, out-of-frame TCR alpha sharing was systematically underestimated by recombination models, although the models agreed with sharing between unrelated individuals. Invariant T cells such as MAIT and iNKT could partly confound zero-insertion analyses, though diverse VJ usage argued against this for most clonotypes.

The trim is 6 bases for V and 3 bases for J, with a gap of 17 bases between the germline ends. CDR1 and CDR2 were assigned from the germline V gene as SQVTM and ANQGSEA. From the cysteine through the phenylalanine, the CDR3 covers 15 amino acids. Only the CDR3 DNA stays, 45 bases, in frame from base 1. This clonotype has more than one count but fewer than ten. This clone's antigen is unknown. There are no base qualities to consult, and no much larger clone falls within one base. The V and J segments used are TRBV29-1 and TRBJ2-2; a weak D assignment points to TRBD1 (7 bases agree). The sequence derives from a middle-aged man in good health. Sample: naive T cells sorted from blood. In the paper's terms, the cell subset or site label means: cells isolated with a human naive T-cell isolation kit. The CDR3 amino acid sequence is: CSVVLQGEDTGELFF. At the DNA level, the sequence is TGCAGCGTCGTCCTTCAGGGGGAGGACACCGGGGAGCTGTTTTTT.